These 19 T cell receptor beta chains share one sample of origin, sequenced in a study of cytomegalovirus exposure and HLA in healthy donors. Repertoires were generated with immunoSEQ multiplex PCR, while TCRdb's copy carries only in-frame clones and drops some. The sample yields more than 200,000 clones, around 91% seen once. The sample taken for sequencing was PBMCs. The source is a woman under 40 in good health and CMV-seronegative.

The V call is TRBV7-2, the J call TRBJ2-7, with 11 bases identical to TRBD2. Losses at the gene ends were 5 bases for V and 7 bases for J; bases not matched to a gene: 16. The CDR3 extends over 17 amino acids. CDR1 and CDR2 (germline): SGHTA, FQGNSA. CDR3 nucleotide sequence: TGTGCCAGCAGCCAGTACGCCTTAGCGGGAGGGCCTAGAGAGCAGTACTTC. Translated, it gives CASSQYALAGGPREQYF.

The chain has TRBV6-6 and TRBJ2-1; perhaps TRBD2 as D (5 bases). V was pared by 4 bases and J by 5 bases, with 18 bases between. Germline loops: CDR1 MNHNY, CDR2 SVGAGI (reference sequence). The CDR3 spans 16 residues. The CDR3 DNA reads TGTGCCAGCAGTTCCCCGTCCACTAGGTTGGACAATGAGCAGTTCTTC. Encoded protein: CASSSPSTRLDNEQFF.

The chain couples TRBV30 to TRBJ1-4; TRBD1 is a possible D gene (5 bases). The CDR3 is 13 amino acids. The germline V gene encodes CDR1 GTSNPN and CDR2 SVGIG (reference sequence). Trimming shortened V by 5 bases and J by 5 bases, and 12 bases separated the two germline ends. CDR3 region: CAWAGTVNEKLFF. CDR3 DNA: TGTGCCTGGGCCGGGACCGTGAATGAAAAACTGTTTTTT.

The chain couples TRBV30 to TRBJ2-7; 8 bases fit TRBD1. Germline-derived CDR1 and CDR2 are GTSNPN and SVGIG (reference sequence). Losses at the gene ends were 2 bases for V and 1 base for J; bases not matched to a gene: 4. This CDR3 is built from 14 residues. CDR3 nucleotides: TGTGCCTGGAGTCAGACAGGGGTATCCTACGAGCAGTACTTC. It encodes CAWSQTGVSYEQYF.

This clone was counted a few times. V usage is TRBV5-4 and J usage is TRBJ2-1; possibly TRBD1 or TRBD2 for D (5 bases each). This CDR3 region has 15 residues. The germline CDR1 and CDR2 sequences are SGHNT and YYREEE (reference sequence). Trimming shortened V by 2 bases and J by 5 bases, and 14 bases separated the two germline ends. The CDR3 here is CASSLPRDLHNEQFF. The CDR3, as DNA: TGTGCCAGCAGCTTACCAAGGGACCTCCACAATGAGCAGTTCTTC.

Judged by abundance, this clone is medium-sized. DNA of the CDR3: TGTGCCAGTAGTACTGGGCAGGGGACAGCCGGAAACATTCAGTACTTC. Amino acid sequence: CASSTGQGTAGNIQYF. The chain uses TRBV19 and TRBJ2-4, with 7 bases matching TRBD1. CDR1 LNHDA and CDR2 SQIVND come from the germline V gene (reference sequence). The CDR3 length is 16 residues. V shed 4 bases and J 6 bases; nucleotides not matched to a gene: 12.

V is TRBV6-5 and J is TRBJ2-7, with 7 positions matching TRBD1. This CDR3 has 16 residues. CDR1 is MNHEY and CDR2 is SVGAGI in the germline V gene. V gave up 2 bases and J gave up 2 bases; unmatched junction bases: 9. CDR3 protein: CASSYAAGTVTYEQYF. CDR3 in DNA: TGTGCCAGCAGTTACGCAGCCGGGACAGTGACCTACGAGCAGTACTTC.

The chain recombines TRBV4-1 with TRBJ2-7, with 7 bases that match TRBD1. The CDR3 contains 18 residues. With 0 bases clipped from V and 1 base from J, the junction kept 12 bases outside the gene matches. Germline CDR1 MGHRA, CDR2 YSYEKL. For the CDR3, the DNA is TGCGCCAGCAGCCAAGACTTAGGGGGCGGGCAAGCGTCCTACGAGCAGTACTTC. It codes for CASSQDLGGGQASYEQYF.

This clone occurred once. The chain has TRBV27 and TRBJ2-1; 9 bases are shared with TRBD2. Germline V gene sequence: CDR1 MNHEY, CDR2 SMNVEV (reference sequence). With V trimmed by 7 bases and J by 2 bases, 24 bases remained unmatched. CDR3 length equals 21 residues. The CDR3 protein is CASTSSLGPLAGKHPYNEQFF. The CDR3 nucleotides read TGTGCCAGCACCTCCAGTTTAGGGCCGCTAGCGGGGAAACATCCCTACAATGAGCAGTTCTTC.

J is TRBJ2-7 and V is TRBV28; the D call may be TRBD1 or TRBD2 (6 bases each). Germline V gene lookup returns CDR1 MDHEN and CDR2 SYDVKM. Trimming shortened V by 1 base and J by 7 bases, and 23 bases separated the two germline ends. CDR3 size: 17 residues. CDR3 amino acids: CASSLFRGDVGRWEQYF. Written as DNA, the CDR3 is TGTGCCAGCAGTTTATTCAGGGGCGATGTAGGGAGGTGGGAGCAGTACTTC.

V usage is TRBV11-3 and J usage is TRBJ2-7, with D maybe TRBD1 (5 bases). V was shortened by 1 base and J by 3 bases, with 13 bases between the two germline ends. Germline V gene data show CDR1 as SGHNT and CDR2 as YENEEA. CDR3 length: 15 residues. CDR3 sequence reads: CASSLAAGSVYEQYF. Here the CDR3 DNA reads TGTGCCAGCAGCTTAGCAGCAGGGTCGGTCTACGAGCAGTACTTC.

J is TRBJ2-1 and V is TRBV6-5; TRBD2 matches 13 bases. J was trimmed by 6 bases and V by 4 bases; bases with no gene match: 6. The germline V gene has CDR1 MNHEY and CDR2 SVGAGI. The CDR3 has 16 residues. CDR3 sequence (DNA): TGTGCCAGCAGTTTTACTAGCGGGAGGGCCTCCAATGAGCAGTTCTTC. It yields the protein CASSFTSGRASNEQFF.

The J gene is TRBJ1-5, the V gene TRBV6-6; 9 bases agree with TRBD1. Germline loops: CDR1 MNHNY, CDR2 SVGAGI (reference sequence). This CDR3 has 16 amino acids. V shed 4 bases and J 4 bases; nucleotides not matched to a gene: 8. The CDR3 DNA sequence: TGTGCCAGCAGTTCCCTACCCGACAGGGGGAATCAGCCCCAGCATTTT. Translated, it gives CASSSLPDRGNQPQHF.

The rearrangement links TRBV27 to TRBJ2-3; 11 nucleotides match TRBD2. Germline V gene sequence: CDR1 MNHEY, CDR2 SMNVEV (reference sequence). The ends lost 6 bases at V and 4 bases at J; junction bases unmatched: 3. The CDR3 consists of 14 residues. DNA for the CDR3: TGTGCCAGCAGGCCGGGACTAGCGGCAGATACGCAGTATTTT. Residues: CASRPGLAADTQYF.

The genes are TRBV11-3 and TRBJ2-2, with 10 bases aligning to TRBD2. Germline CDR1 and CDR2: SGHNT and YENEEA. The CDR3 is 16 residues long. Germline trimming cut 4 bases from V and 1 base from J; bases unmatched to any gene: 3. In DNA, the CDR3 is TGTGCCAGCAGCTCGAGGACTAGCGGGAACACCGGGGAGCTGTTTTTT. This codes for CASSSRTSGNTGELFF.

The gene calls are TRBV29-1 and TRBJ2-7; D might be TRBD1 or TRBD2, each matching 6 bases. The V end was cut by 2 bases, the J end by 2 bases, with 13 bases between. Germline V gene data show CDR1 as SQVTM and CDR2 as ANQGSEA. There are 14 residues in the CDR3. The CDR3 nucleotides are TGCAGCGTTGAAAATGGTCGGGGGCCCTACGAGCAGTACTTC. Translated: CSVENGRGPYEQYF.

The chain's CDR3 is CASSLGLAGEKDTQYF. The CDR3 DNA follows: TGTGCCAGCAGCCTGGGACTAGCGGGAGAAAAGGATACGCAGTATTTT. The chain combines TRBV5-4 with TRBJ2-3, with 14 bases lining up with TRBD2. CDR1 is SGHNT and CDR2 is YYREEE in the germline V gene (reference sequence). V trimming: 4 bases; J trimming: 6 bases; junction bases outside the gene matches: 7. CDR3 size: 16 residues.

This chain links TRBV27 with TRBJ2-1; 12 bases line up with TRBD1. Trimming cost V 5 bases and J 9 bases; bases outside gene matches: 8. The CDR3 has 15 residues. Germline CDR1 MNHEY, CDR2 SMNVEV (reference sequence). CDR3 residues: CASSKPGQGAGEQFF. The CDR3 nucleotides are TGTGCCAGCAGTAAACCGGGACAGGGGGCAGGTGAGCAGTTCTTC.

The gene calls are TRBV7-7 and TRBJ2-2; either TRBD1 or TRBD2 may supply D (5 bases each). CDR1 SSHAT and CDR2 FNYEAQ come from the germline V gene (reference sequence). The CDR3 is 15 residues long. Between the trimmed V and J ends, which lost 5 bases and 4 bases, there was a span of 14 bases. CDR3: CASSLRGVGTGELFF. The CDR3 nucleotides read TGTGCCAGCAGCCTAAGGGGAGTGGGCACCGGGGAGCTGTTTTTT.